The 3 T cell receptor beta chains below all came from one sample that was sequenced in a study of identical twins. TCRdb re-called the 5' RACE reads with MiXCR, one entry per CDR3 protein. The profile shows around 490,000 distinct CDR3 sequences, 14% of them singletons. These data were also filed under a second study, of yellow fever vaccine responses in identical twins.

The specimen was CD4+ T cells sorted from blood. These receptors all stem from a woman aged 18 to 35 in good health.

The CDR3 region has the DNA TGCAGTGCCCCACTAGCGGGGGGCCCCTACAATGAGCAGTTCTTC. This translates into CSAPLAGGPYNEQFF. V and J are TRBV20-1 and TRBJ2-1, with 12 bases lining up with TRBD2. The length of the CDR3 is 15 residues. J lost 2 bases, V lost 6 bases, and 5 bases had no gene match. In germline, CDR1 is DFQATT, CDR2 SNEGSKA (reference sequence).

In this sample, this clonotype turned up a few times. V gene TRBV7-9 combines with J gene TRBJ1-1; no clear D. The CDR3 is made up of 13 amino acids. Trimming took 4 bases from V and 1 from J, leaving 7 bases between them. CDR1 SEHNR and CDR2 FQNEAQ come from the germline V gene (reference sequence). CDR3 sequence reads: CASSSTQNTEAFF. CDR3 bases: TGTGCCAGCAGCTCTACACAGAACACTGAAGCTTTCTTT.

There are a few counts of this clonotype. The rearrangement joins TRBV25-1 to TRBJ1-5; 9 nucleotides match TRBD1. In germline, CDR1 is MGHDK, CDR2 SYGVNS. This CDR3 has 17 residues. V lost 4 bases, J lost 0 bases, and 7 bases stayed unmatched. DNA of the CDR3: TGTGCCAGCAGTGCCGGGACAGGGCTAGGTAGCAATCAGCCCCAGCATTTT. Amino acids: CASSAGTGLGSNQPQHF.